Listed below are T cell receptor beta chains from one sample, sequenced in a study of OX40 agonist ivuxolimab in advanced cancers. The method was immunoSEQ multiplex PCR; TCRdb's version includes in-frame clones alone and lacks a portion of them. The table lists under 80,000 clones, 92% of them singletons. Sequencing was performed on CD4+ or CD8+ T cells sorted from blood, taken in a trial of the OX40 agonist ivuxolimab. These receptor sequences come from an adult with an advanced solid tumor such as melanoma, head and neck, liver or kidney cancer. Each CDR3 is given with its conserved first and last residue. A D gene is named only where the DNA matches it firmly. Clone sizes are given selectively: once, few, many, or a class where the clone is expanded.

TRBV7-9	NA	NA	TRBJ1-1	TGTGCCAGCAGCTTAGGGGTCCTTGGGGCTTTCTTT	CASSLGVLGAFF
TRBV19	NA	NA	TRBJ2-1	TGTGCCAGTAGCTCATTTACAGTGTTCAATGAGCAGTTCTTC	CASSSFTVFNEQFF
TRBV5-1	TRBD2	once	TRBJ2-1	TGCGCCAGCCTTAGCGGGGGAAACTCCTACAATGAGCAGTTCTTC	CASLSGGNSYNEQFF
TRBV5-6	NA	once	TRBJ2-2	TGTGCCAGCAGCTTGGCCTCCGGGGGCGGACTCCTTCGTGGGGAGCTGTTTTTT	CASSLASGGGLLRGELFF
TRBV11-2	NA	NA	TRBJ2-1	TGTGCCAGCAGCTTAGTTCGCGGGGCGAATGAGCAGTTCTTC	CASSLVRGANEQFF
TRBV18	NA	NA	TRBJ2-7	TGTGCCAGCTCACGAGGAGGGTACGAGCAGTACTTC	CASSRGGYEQYF
TRBV19	NA	NA	TRBJ1-5	TGTGCCAGTAGTATAACGGCGGCTGAGCAGCCCCAGCATTTT	CASSITAAEQPQHF
TRBV4-1	TRBD1	NA	TRBJ2-7	TGCGCCAGCAGCCAGACAGGGGGAGCCTGGGGGCAGTACTTC	CASSQTGGAWGQYF
TRBV9	NA	NA	TRBJ1-1	TGTGCCAGCAGCGTAAAGGGGAACACTGAAGCTTTCTTT	CASSVKGNTEAFF
TRBV27	NA	NA	TRBJ1-1	TGTGCCAGCAGTTTAGGGTTGAGCACTGAAGCTTTCTTT	CASSLGLSTEAFF
TRBV7-9	NA	NA	TRBJ1-1	TGTGCCAGCAGCTTCACTCCGAACACTGAAGCTTTCTTT	CASSFTPNTEAFF
TRBV13	NA	NA	TRBJ1-2	TGTGCCAGCAGCTTCAGGAATAACTATGGCTACACCTTC	CASSFRNNYGYTF
TRBV5-5	NA	NA	TRBJ1-2	TGTGCCAGCAGCCAGGACGCGTATGGCTACACCTTC	CASSQDAYGYTF
TRBV11-2	NA	NA	TRBJ1-1	TGTGCCAGCAGCTCCACAGGGGAAGCTTTCTTT	CASSSTGEAFF
TRBV19	TRBD1	NA	TRBJ1-2	TGTGCCAGTGAGGACAGGACCCTCTATGGCTACACCTTC	CASEDRTLYGYTF
TRBV27	NA	NA	TRBJ1-5	TGTGCCAGCAGTTTATCTCCCCATGGGGGATTGTGGCCCCAGCATTTT	CASSLSPHGGLWPQHF
TRBV6-5	NA	NA	TRBJ1-1	TGTGCCAGCAGCCCAGGATGGGGAACTGAAGCTTTCTTT	CASSPGWGTEAFF
TRBV5-6	TRBD1	NA	TRBJ2-3	TGTGCCAGCAGCTGGGGGACAGGGGGTCCAGATACGCAGTATTTT	CASSWGTGGPDTQYF
TRBV15	NA	NA	TRBJ2-7	TGTGCCACCAGCAGCCTCTACGAGCAGTACTTC	CATSSLYEQYF
TRBV21-1	NA	NA	TRBJ1-2	TGTGCCAGCAGCTGGCCCCTCTGGATCCTCTATGGCTACACCTTC	CASSWPLWILYGYTF
TRBV9	TRBD1	once	TRBJ2-7	TGTGCCAGCAGCGGCGGGACAGGGGGCCACTACGAGCAGTACTTC	CASSGGTGGHYEQYF
TRBV6-1	NA	NA	TRBJ2-7	TGTGCCAGCAGGGGGGGGCAGGACTACTACTACGAGCAGTACTTC	CASRGGQDYYYEQYF
TRBV5-6	NA	NA	TRBJ1-5	TGTGCCAGCAGCTTGGCGGGAGATCAGCCCCAGCATTTT	CASSLAGDQPQHF
TRBV7-6	TRBD2	once	TRBJ2-3	TGTGCCAGCAGCGCGGGACTAGCGGGGGGCCCGGGGGCAGATACGCAGTATTTT	CASSAGLAGGPGADTQYF
TRBV9	NA	NA	TRBJ1-2	TGTGCCAGCAGCGTTCAGGGTTTGGGGGGCTACACCTTC	CASSVQGLGGYTF
TRBV6-5	TRBD1	once	TRBJ2-7	TGTGCCAGCAGTTACTCCGACAGGGAGTACGAGCAGTACTTC	CASSYSDREYEQYF
TRBV2	NA	NA	TRBJ1-2	TGTGCCAGCAGTCGGACAGACCCTGGTAGGGGCTACACCTTC	CASSRTDPGRGYTF
TRBV6-5	NA	once	TRBJ1-1	TGTGCCAGCAGTTCCTACTCTGAAGGAAGGACTGAAGCTTTCTTT	CASSSYSEGRTEAFF
TRBV5-4	NA	many	TRBJ2-2	TGTGCCAGCAGCTTGGGCCCTCTTAACACCGGGGAGCTGTTTTTT	CASSLGPLNTGELFF
TRBV13	NA	NA	TRBJ2-7	TGTGCCAGCAGCTCCCAGACCCAGCTGGTCTACGAGCAGTACTTC	CASSSQTQLVYEQYF
TRBV5-1	NA	NA	TRBJ1-4	TGCGCCAGCAGCTTGGACGGACCCCTAGAAAAACTGTTTTTT	CASSLDGPLEKLFF
TRBV7-9	NA	once	TRBJ2-3	TGTGCCAGCAGCTTAGGACTAGACCGGTCCGATACGCAGTATTTT	CASSLGLDRSDTQYF
TRBV27	TRBD2	NA	TRBJ2-1	TGCGCCAGCAGTCCTATTGGACTAGCGGGGGCGAGCTCCTACAATGAGCAGTTCTTC	CASSPIGLAGASSYNEQFF
TRBV4-3	NA	NA	TRBJ2-1	TGCGCCAGCAGTTTCGATGGTGGGTCCAACAATGAGCAGTTCTTC	CASSFDGGSNNEQFF
TRBV4-1	NA	NA	TRBJ2-7	TGCGCCAGCAGCCATACAGATTCCTACGAGCAGTACTTC	CASSHTDSYEQYF
TRBV27	NA	few	TRBJ1-6	TGTGCCAGCAGTGAGACCGGGCTGGCTACCCTCCACTTT	CASSETGLATLHF
TRBV5-6	TRBD1	once	TRBJ1-2	TGTGCCAGCAGCTTGGCTCGGGGGACAGACTTGGTTGGCTACACCTTC	CASSLARGTDLVGYTF
TRBV4-1	NA	NA	TRBJ2-6	TGCGCCAGCAGCCAAGCCTGGGCCTCTGGGGCCAACGTCCTGACTTTC	CASSQAWASGANVLTF
TRBV13	NA	NA	TRBJ1-4	TGTGCCAGCAGCCCAATGATGGGGAACGAAAAACTGTTTTTT	CASSPMMGNEKLFF
TRBV27	NA	NA	TRBJ2-3	TGTGCCAGCAGTACCCTGACCGAACGCACAGATACGCAGTATTTT	CASSTLTERTDTQYF
TRBV5-1	TRBD2	NA	TRBJ2-7	TGCGCCAGCACCGACTCTCTAGCGGGGGGCTCAGCGGGGCAGTACTTC	CASTDSLAGGSAGQYF
TRBV6-1	NA	once	TRBJ1-5	TGTGCCAGCAGTGAAAGTCACGAGGCGGGCAATCAGCCCCAGCATTTT	CASSESHEAGNQPQHF
TRBV11-2	TRBD1	once	TRBJ1-1	TGTGCCAGCAGCTCAGAAGGGGGCTGGGACACTGAAGCTTTCTTT	CASSSEGGWDTEAFF
TRBV29-1	NA	NA	TRBJ2-1	TGCAGCGTTGAAGGAGGAGGGGGCAATGAGCAGTTCTTC	CSVEGGGGNEQFF
TRBV11-2	NA	once	TRBJ2-1	TGTGCCAGCAGCCGAGAGGGGGGAGACCACAATGAGCAGTTCTTC	CASSREGGDHNEQFF
TRBV4-1	TRBD1	NA	TRBJ2-7	TGCGCCAGCAGCCAAGATCGGGGACAGGGACGACGGGAGCAGTACTTC	CASSQDRGQGRREQYF